This T cell receptor (beta chain) is from a study of T cells in women clearing cervical HPV infection. There are 15 residues in the CDR3. Germline V CDR1 and CDR2: KGHSH, LQKENI. On this clone itself: The antigen is unknown. The read terminates 3 residues before the CDR3 end, so the remaining end is supplied by the germline J gene.

All participants had a single incident cervical HPV16 infection, and prevalent HPV16 infections were excluded. HPV was found by MY09/MY11 PCR and dot-blot genotyping. Produced via immunoSEQ multiplex PCR; TCRdb's table is partial and in-frame only. This repertoire includes 31,000 or so clones. Points from the study as a whole: TRBV6-7 abundance was lower in cases than controls (around 0.1% versus 0.15%).

The sample comprised blood buffy coat. This TCR was sampled from a woman between 18 and 69 years old with a cervical HPV16 infection that either progressed to CIN3+ or cleared (not recorded which). The V call is TRBV18, the J call TRBJ1-1; 7 positions match TRBD1. This CDR3 is CASSPTGLGTDTAFF. The part of the CDR3 DNA that was read is TGTGCCAGCTCTCCTACGGGACTAGGGACAGATACG.